The next 11 T cell receptor beta chains were all read from a single sample in a study of blood T cell repertoires in COVID-19. TCRdb's copy holds only in-frame clones and misses some; the assay was immunoSEQ multiplex PCR. The sample includes 300,000 to 350,000 clones, approximately 86% of them seen just once. Specimen: peripheral blood. These receptors were taken from a man between 18 and 29 years old with active or convalescent COVID-19.

The rearrangement uses TRBV9 and TRBJ1-3; the D is unclear. V lost 0 bases and J lost 2, with 12 bases in between. The CDR3 has 16 amino acids. Germline loops: CDR1 SGDLS, CDR2 YYNGEE. The CDR3 is CASSVGLRTAGNTIYF. The CDR3, as DNA: TGTGCCAGCAGCGTAGGTCTTAGAACGGCTGGAAACACCATATATTTT. The full variable domain, in which reference TRBV9 and TRBJ1-3 provide the parts outside the CDR3, is DSGVTQTPKHLITATGQRVTLRCSPRSGDLSVYWYQQSLDQGLQFLIQYYNGEERAKGNILERFSAQQFPDLHSELNLSSLELGDSALYFCASSVGLRTAGNTIYFGEGSWLTVV.

V and J are TRBV7-6 and TRBJ2-3, with TRBD2 matching 8 bases. The CDR3 is 15 amino acids. V lost 3 bases and J lost 1; bases outside the gene matches: 3. Germline V gene data show CDR1 as SGHVS and CDR2 as FNYEAQ. In DNA, the CDR3 is TGTGCCAGCAGCTTTACTAGCGGAGGCACAGATACGCAGTATTTT. Protein product: CASSFTSGGTDTQYF.

The chain carries TRBV5-1 and TRBJ2-7; D is uncertain. The germline CDR1 and CDR2 sequences are SGHRS and YFSETQ. The CDR3 is 14 residues long. Trimming pared 0 bases from V and 2 bases from J, leaving 9 bases between. CDR3 DNA sequence: TGCGCCAGCAGCTTGGTCGTAGCCCCCTACGAGCAGTACTTC. Its translation is CASSLVVAPYEQYF.

The gene calls are TRBV28 and TRBJ1-5, with D possibly being TRBD1 (6 bases). The CDR3 spans 16 residues. The V gene lost 8 bases and the J gene lost 7 bases, with 24 bases spanning the gap. The germline CDR1 and CDR2 sequences are MDHEN and SYDVKM. CDR3 region: CASVDRGALPGQPQHF. CDR3 DNA sequence: TGTGCCAGCGTCGATCGGGGGGCCCTACCCGGGCAGCCCCAGCATTTT. Based on the CDR3 plus reference TRBV28 and TRBJ1-5, the full variable domain is DVKVTQSSRYLVKRTGEKVFLECVQDMDHENMFWYRQDPGLGLRLIYFSYDVKMKEKGDIPEGYSVSREKKERFSLILESASTNQTSMYLCASVDRGALPGQPQHFGDGTRLSIL.

The CDR3 nucleotides are TGCGCCAGCAGCCAAAAGGGAACCGGGACAGGGGATAATTCACCCCTCCACTTT. Translation gives CASSQKGTGTGDNSPLHF. The rearrangement joins TRBV4-1 to TRBJ1-6; 10 bases fit TRBD1. The CDR3 covers 18 residues. V was pared by 2 bases and J by 5 bases, with 9 bases of the junction left unmatched. Germline V lookup: CDR1 MGHRA, CDR2 YSYEKL.

The rearrangement uses TRBV12-3 or TRBV12-4 and TRBJ1-5; 7 nucleotides match TRBD1. The CDR3 has 13 amino acids. V shed 3 bases and J 9 bases; nucleotides not matched to a gene: 5. CDR3: CASSFDRVGPQHF. DNA of the CDR3: TGTGCCAGCAGTTTTGACAGGGTCGGGCCCCAGCATTTT.

CDR3 protein: CASTTPGRPTGELFF. In DNA, the CDR3 is TGTGCCAGCACTACCCCCGGGAGGCCCACCGGGGAGCTGTTTTTT. This rearrangement joins TRBV28 to TRBJ2-2, with 7 bases fitting TRBD2. Looked up from germline, CDR1 is MDHEN and CDR2 is SYDVKM. The V gene end was trimmed by 7 bases and the J gene end by 4 bases; junction bases not matched to a gene: 9. The CDR3 runs to 15 residues.

The V call is TRBV5-1, the J call TRBJ2-7; 7 bases fit TRBD2. The germline gives CDR1 SGHRS, CDR2 YFSETQ. CDR3 length: 14 residues. Losses at the gene ends were 0 bases for V and 3 bases for J; bases not matched to a gene: 3. CDR3 residues: CASSLAGDYYEQYF. In DNA form, the CDR3 reads TGCGCCAGCAGCTTGGCCGGGGACTACTACGAGCAGTACTTC. The full variable domain, completed using reference TRBV5-1 and TRBJ2-7, is KAGVTQTPRYLIKTRGQQVTLSCSPISGHRSVSWYQQTPGQGLQFLFEYFSETQRNKGNFPGRFSGRQFSNSRSEMNVSTLELGDSALYLCASSLAGDYYEQYFGPGTRLTVT.

The gene calls are TRBV2 and TRBJ1-5; D possibly corresponds to TRBD1 (5 bases). This CDR3 is 15 amino acids long. The ends were cut back, 3 bases at V and 6 bases at J, with 15 bases in the middle. Germline loops: CDR1 SNHLY, CDR2 FYNNEI. This chain's CDR3 is CASSDGHSAIQPQHF. The CDR3 nucleotides are TGTGCCAGCAGTGATGGACATTCCGCAATTCAGCCCCAGCATTTT.

The DNA for the CDR3 is TGTGCCAGCAACAGGAAAGACAGGGGGGGCACAGATACGCAGTATTTT. Its translation is CASNRKDRGGTDTQYF. The chain employs TRBV5-4 and TRBJ2-3, with 9 bases fitting TRBD1. The CDR3 spans 16 residues. Trimming cost V 6 bases and J 1 base; bases outside gene matches: 9. Germline values: CDR1 SGHNT, CDR2 YYREEE (reference sequence).

J is TRBJ1-6 and V is TRBV28; D remains unclear. Germline loops: CDR1 MDHEN, CDR2 SYDVKM. The CDR3 runs 13 residues. With 8 bases removed from V and 7 bases from J, the gap between germline ends came to 12 bases. Here the CDR3 reads CASQPYENSPLHF. The DNA of the CDR3 is TGTGCCAGCCAACCGTATGAGAATTCACCCCTCCACTTT.